This T cell receptor beta chain was sequenced in a study of blood T cell repertoires in COVID-19. Study in general: The study drew acute and convalescent COVID-19 samples from the United States, Italy and Spain.

This clone was picked up a small number of times. Generated by immunoSEQ multiplex PCR, the TCRdb table keeps only in-frame clones and is missing some. The sample has around 46,000 clones, over 80% seen once. V lost 5 bases to trimming and J lost 0 bases; unmatched junction nucleotides: 8. Germline CDR1 and CDR2: MNHEY and SMNVEV (reference sequence). The CDR3 sequence is 16 residues long. What was sequenced was peripheral blood. The chain links TRBV27 to TRBJ1-2; 8 bases map to TRBD1. This TCR came from a human donor in a cohort sampled during active COVID-19. The CDR3 DNA is TGTGCCAGCAGTCTTGGACAGGGCCAAACTAACTATGGCTACACCTTC. It yields the protein CASSLGQGQTNYGYTF.